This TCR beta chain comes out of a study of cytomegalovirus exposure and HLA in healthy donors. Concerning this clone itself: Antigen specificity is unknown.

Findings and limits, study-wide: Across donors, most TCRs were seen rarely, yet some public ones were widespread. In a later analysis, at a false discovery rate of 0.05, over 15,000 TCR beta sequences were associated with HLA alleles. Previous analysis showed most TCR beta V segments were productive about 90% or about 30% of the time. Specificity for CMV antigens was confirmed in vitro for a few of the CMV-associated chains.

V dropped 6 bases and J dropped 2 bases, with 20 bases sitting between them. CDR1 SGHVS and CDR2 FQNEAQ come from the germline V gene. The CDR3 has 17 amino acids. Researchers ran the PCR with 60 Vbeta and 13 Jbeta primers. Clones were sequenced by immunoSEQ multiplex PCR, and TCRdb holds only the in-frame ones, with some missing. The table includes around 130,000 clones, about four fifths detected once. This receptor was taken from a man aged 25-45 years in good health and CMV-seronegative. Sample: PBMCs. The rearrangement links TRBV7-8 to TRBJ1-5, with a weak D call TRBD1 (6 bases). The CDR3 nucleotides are TGTGCCAGCAGTCAAACAGGGTCAGGGGTGGGCAATCAGCCCCAGCATTTT. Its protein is CASSQTGSGVGNQPQHF.